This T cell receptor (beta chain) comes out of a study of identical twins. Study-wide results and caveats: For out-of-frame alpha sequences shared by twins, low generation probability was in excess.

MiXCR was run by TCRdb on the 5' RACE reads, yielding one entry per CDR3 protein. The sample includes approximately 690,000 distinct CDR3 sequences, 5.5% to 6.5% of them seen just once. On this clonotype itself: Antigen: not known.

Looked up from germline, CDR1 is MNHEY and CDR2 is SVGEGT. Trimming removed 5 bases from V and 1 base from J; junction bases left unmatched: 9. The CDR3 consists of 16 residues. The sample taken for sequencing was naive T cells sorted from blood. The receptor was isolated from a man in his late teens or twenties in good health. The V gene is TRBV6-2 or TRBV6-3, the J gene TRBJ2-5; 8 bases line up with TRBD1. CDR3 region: CASSPPDRVVQETQYF. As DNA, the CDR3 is TGTGCCAGCAGTCCCCCGGACAGGGTAGTCCAAGAGACCCAGTACTTC.